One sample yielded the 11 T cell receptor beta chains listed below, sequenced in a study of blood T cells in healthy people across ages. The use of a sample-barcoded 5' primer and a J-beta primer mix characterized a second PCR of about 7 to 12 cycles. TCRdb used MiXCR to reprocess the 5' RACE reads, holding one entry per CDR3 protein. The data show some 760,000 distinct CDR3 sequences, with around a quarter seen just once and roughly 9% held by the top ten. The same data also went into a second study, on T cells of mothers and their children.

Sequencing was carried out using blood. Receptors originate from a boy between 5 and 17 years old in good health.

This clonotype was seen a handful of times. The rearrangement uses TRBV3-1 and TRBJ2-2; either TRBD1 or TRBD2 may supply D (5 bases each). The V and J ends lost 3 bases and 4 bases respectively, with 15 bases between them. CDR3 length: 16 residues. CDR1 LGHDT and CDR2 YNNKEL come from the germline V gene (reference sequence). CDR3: CASSHPGTTSTGELFF. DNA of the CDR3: TGTGCCAGCAGCCACCCCGGGACCACATCCACCGGGGAGCTGTTTTTT.

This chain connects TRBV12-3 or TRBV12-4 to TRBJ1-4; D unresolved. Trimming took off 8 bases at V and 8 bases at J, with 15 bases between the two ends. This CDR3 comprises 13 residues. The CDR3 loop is CASCAVAGEKLFF. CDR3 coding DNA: TGTGCCAGCTGTGCGGTAGCGGGGGAAAAACTGTTTTTT.

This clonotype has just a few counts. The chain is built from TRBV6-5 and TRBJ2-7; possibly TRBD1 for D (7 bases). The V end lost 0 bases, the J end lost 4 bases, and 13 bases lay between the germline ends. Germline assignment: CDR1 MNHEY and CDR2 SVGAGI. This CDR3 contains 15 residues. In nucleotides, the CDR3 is TGTGCCAGCAGTTACTCGCGGGACAGTGCTTACGAGCAGTACTTC. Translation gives CASSYSRDSAYEQYF.

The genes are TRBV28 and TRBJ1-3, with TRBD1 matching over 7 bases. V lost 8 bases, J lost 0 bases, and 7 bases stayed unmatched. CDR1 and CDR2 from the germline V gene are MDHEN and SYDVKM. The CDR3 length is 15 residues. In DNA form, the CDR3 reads TGTGCCAGCTTCCGGGACAGAGTCTCTGGAAACACCATATATTTT. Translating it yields CASFRDRVSGNTIYF.

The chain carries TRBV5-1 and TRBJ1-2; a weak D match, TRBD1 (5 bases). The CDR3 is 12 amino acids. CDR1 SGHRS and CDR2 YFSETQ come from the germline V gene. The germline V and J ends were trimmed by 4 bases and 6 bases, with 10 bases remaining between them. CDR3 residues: CASSVDRDGYTF. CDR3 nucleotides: TGCGCCAGCAGCGTCGACAGAGATGGCTACACCTTC.

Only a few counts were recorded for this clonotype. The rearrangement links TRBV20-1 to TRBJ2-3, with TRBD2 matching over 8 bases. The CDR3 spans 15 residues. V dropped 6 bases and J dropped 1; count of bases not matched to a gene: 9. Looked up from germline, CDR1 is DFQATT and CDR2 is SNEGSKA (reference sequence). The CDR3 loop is CSAPRAGEGTDTQYF. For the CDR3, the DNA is TGCAGTGCCCCGAGAGCGGGAGAGGGCACAGATACGCAGTATTTT.

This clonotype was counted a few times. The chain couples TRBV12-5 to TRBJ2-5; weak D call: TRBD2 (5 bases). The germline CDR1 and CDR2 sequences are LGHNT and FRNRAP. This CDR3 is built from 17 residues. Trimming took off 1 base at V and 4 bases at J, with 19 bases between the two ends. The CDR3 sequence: CASGLAAPRAGGETQYF. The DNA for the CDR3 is TGTGCTAGTGGTTTGGCAGCTCCAAGGGCTGGAGGAGAGACCCAGTACTTC.

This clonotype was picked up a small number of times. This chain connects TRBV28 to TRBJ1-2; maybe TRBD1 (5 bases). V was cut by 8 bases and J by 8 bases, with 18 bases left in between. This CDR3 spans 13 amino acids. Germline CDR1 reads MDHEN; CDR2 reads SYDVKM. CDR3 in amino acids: CASEPGPQHGYTF. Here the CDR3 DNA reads TGTGCCAGCGAACCGGGACCACAACACGGCTACACCTTC.

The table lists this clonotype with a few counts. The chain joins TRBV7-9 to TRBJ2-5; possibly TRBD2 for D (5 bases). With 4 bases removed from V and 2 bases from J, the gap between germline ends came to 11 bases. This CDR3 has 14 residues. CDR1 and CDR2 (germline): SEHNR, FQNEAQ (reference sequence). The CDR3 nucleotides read TGTGCCAGCAGCTGGTCCGGGATTCAAGAGACCCAGTACTTC. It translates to CASSWSGIQETQYF.

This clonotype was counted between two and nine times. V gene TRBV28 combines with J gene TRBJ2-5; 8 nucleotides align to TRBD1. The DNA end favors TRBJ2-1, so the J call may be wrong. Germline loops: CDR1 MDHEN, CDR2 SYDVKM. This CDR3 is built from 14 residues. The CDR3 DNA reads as TGTGCCAGCAACCCCTCGACAGGGGTCAATGAGCAGTTCTTC. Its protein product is CASNPSTGVNEQFF.

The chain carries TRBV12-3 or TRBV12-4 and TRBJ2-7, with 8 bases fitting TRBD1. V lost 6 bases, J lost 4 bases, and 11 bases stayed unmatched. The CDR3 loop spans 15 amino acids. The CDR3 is CASRTGAGQGYEQYF. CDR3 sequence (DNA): TGTGCCAGCAGGACAGGGGCGGGGCAGGGTTACGAGCAGTACTTC.